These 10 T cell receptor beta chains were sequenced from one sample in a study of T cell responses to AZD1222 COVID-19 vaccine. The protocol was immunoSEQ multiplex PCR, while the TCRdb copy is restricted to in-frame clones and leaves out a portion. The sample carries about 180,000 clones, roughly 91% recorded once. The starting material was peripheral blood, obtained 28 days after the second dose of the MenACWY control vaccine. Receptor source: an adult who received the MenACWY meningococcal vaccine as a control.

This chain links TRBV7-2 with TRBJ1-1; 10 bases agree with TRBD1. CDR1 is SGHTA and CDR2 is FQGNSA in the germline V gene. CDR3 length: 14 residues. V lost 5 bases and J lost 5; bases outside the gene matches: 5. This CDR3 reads CASSARTGGTEAFF. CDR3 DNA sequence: TGTGCCAGCAGCGCGAGGACAGGGGGAACTGAAGCTTTCTTT.

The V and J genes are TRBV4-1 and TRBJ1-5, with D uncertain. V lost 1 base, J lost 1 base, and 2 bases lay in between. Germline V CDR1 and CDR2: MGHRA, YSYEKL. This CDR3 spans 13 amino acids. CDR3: CASSQASNQPQHF. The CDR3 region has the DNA TGCGCCAGCAGCCAAGCCAGCAATCAGCCCCAGCATTTT.

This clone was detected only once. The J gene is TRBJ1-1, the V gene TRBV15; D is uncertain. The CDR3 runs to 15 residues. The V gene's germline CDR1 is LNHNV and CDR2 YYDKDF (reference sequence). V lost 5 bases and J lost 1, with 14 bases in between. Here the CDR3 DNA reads TGTGCCACCAGCCCCGTTGACTCGTGGAACACTGAAGCTTTCTTT. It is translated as CATSPVDSWNTEAFF. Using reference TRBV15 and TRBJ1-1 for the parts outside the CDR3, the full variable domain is DAMVIQNPRYQVTQFGKPVTLSCSQTLNHNVMYWYQQKSSQAPKLLFHYYDKDFNNEADTPDNFQSRRPNTSFCFLDIRSPGLGDTAMYLCATSPVDSWNTEAFFGQGTRLTVV.

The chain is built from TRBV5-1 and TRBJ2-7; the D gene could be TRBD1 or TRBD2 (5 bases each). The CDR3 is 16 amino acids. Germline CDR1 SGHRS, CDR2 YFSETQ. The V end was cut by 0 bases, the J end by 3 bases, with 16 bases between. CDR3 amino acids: CASSLVPGQDLYEQYF. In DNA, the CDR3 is TGCGCCAGCAGCTTGGTTCCGGGGCAGGATCTCTACGAGCAGTACTTC. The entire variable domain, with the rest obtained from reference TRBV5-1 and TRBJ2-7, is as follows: KAGVTQTPRYLIKTRGQQVTLSCSPISGHRSVSWYQQTPGQGLQFLFEYFSETQRNKGNFPGRFSGRQFSNSRSEMNVSTLELGDSALYLCASSLVPGQDLYEQYFGPGTRLTVT.

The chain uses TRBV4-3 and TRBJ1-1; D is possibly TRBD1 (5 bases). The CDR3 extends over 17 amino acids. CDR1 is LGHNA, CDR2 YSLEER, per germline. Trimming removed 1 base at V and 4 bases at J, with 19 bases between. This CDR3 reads CASSQASGTWRGTEAFF. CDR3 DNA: TGCGCCAGCAGCCAAGCCTCCGGGACCTGGCGTGGCACTGAAGCTTTCTTT.

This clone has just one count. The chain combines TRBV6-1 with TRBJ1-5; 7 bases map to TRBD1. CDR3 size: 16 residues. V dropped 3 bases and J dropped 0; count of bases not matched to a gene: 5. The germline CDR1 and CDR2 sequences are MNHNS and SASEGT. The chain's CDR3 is CASSDRGVDSNQPQHF. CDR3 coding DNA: TGTGCCAGCAGTGACAGGGGGGTTGATAGCAATCAGCCCCAGCATTTT.

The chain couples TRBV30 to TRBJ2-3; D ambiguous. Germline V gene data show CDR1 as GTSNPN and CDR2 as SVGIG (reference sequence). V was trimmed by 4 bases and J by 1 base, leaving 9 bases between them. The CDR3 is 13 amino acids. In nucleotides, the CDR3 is TGTGCCTGGAAGGCCAGCGGCACAGATACGCAGTATTTT. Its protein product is CAWKASGTDTQYF.

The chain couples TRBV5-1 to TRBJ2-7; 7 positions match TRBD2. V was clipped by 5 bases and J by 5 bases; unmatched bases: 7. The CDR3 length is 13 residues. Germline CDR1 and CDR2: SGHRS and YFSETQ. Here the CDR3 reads CASSRAGTDEQYF. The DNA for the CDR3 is TGCGCCAGCAGTAGAGCGGGGACCGACGAGCAGTACTTC.

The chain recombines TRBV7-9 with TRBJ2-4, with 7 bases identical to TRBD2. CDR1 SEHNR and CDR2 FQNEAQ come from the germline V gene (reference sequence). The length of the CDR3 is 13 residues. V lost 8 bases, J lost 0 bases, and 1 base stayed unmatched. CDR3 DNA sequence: TGTGCCAGCGGGGGGGGAGCCAAAAACATTCAGTACTTC. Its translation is CASGGGAKNIQYF.

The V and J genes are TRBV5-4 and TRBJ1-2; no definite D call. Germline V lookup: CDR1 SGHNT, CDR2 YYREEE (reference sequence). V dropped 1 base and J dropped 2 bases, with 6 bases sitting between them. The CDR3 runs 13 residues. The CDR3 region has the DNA TGTGCCAGCAGCTTGTACCAGAACTATGGCTACACCTTC. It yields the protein CASSLYQNYGYTF.